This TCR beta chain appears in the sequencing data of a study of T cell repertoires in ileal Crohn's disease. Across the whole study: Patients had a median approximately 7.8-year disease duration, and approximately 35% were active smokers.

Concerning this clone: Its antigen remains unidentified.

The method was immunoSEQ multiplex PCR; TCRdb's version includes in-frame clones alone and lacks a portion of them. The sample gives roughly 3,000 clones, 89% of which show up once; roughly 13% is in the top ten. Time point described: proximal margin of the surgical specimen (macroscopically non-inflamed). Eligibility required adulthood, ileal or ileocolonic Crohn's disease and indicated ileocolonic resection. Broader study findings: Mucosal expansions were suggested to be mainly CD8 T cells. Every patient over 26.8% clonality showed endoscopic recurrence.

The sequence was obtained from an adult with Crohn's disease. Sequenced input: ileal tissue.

The CDR3 sequence is CASNKLGSNQPQHF. DNA for the CDR3: TGTGCCAGTAATAAACTAGGGAGCAATCAGCCCCAGCATTTT. The rearrangement joins TRBV19 to TRBJ1-5; no clear D gene. V was cut by 7 bases and J by 1 base, with 11 bases left in between. Looked up from germline, CDR1 is LNHDA and CDR2 is SQIVND (reference sequence). The CDR3 spans 14 residues.